This T cell receptor (beta chain) stems from a study of Tregs in tolerant kidney transplant recipients. Recipients received nonmyeloablative bone marrow transplants from related graft donors, with transient mixed chimerism. Some clones are missing from TCRdb's copy, which holds only in-frame ones; the method was immunoSEQ multiplex PCR. The repertoire holds fewer than 55,000 clones, with approximately 89% as singletons. The sequenced sample was CD8+ T cells from blood (PBMCs), obtained 12 months after the transplant. The sequence derives from a human patient who received a combined kidney and bone marrow transplant. Some of the T cells may derive from the graft donor.

The CDR3 coding sequence is TGTGCCAGCTCCGAAGGACAGGGCTCGGATACGCAGTATTTT. This gives the protein CASSEGQGSDTQYF. This chain joins TRBV11-2 and TRBJ2-3; 8 positions agree with TRBD1. The CDR3 has 14 residues. The V segment lost 8 bases and the J segment 6 bases; nucleotides outside the gene matches: 10. Germline V gives CDR1 SGHAT, CDR2 FQNNGV.